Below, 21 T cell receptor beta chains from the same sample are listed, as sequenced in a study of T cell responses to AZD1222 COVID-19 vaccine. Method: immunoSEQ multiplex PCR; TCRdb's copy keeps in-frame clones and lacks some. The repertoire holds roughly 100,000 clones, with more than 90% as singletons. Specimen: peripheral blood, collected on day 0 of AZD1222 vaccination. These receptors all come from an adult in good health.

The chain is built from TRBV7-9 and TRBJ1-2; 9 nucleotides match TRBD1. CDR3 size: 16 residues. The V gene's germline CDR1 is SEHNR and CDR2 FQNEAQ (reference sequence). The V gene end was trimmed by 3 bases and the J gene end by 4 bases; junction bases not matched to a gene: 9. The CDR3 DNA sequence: TGTGCCAGCAGCTTCGCCGGGGGACAGGGTGCCTATGGCTACACCTTC. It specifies CASSFAGGQGAYGYTF.

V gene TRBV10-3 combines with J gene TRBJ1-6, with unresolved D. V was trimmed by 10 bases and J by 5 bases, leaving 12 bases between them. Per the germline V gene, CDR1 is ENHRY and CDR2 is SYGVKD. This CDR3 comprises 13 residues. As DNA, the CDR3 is TGTGCCACCCGTTCCGGCGATAATTCACCCCTCCACTTT. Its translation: CATRSGDNSPLHF.

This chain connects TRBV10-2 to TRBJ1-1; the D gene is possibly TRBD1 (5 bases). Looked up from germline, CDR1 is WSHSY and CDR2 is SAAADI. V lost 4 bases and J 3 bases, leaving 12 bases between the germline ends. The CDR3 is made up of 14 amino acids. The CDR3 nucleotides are TGCGCCAGCAGTGTAACAGGACGCGACACTGAAGCTTTCTTT. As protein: CASSVTGRDTEAFF.

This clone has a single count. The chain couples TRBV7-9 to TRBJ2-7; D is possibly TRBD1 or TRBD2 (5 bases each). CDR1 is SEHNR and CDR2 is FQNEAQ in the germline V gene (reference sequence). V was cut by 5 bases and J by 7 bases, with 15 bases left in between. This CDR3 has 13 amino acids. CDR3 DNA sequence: TGTGCCAGCAGCCAGACGGGGAAGGGGGAGCAGTACTTC. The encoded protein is CASSQTGKGEQYF.

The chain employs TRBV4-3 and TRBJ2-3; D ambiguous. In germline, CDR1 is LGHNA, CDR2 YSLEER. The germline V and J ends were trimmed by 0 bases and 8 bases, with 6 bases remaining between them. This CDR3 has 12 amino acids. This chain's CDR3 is CASSQDWGTQYF. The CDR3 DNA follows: TGCGCCAGCAGCCAAGATTGGGGTACGCAGTATTTT.

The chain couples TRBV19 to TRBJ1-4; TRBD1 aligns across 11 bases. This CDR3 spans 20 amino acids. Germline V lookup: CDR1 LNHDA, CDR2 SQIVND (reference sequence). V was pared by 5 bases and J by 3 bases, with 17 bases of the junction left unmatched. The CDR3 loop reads CASSGTPRDRGARANEKLFF. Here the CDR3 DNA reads TGTGCCAGTAGTGGCACCCCCCGGGACAGGGGGGCGCGGGCTAATGAAAAACTGTTTTTT.

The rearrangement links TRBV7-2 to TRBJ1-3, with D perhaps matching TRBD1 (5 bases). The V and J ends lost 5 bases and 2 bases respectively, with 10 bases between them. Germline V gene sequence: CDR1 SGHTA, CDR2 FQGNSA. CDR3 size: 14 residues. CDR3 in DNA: TGTGCCAGCAGCCCCAGGGTTCCTGGAAACACCATATATTTT. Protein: CASSPRVPGNTIYF. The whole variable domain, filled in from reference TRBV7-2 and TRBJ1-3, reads GAGVSQSPSNKVTEKGKDVELRCDPISGHTALYWYRQSLGQGLEFLIYFQGNSAPDKSGLPSDRFSAERTGGSVSTLTIQRTQQEDSAVYLCASSPRVPGNTIYFGEGSWLTVV.

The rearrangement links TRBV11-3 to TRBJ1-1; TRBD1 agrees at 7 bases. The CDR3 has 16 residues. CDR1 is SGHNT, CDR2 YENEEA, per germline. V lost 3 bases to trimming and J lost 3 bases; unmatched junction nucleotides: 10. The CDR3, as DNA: TGTGCCAGCAGCTTGGCGCCCGCCAGGGGGGACACTGAAGCTTTCTTT. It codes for CASSLAPARGDTEAFF.

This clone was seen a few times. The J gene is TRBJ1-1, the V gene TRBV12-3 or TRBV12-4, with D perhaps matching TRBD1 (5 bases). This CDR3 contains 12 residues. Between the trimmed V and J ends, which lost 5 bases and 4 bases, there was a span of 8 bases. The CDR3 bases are TGTGCCAGCAGTGGGGGGGGCACTGAAGCTTTCTTT. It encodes CASSGGGTEAFF.

Here the CDR3 reads CASSLMGREANEKLFF. The CDR3 coding sequence is TGTGCCAGCAGTTTAATGGGGAGGGAAGCTAATGAAAAACTGTTTTTT. The chain joins TRBV27 to TRBJ1-4; D unclear. This CDR3 is 16 amino acids long. V was trimmed by 2 bases and J by 3 bases, leaving 13 bases between them. Per the germline V gene, CDR1 is MNHEY and CDR2 is SMNVEV (reference sequence).

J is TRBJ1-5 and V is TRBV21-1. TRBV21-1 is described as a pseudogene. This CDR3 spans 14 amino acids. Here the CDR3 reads CARSSPAGEQPQHF. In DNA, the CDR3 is TGTGCCAGGAGTAGCCCGGCCGGGGAGCAGCCCCAGCATTTT.

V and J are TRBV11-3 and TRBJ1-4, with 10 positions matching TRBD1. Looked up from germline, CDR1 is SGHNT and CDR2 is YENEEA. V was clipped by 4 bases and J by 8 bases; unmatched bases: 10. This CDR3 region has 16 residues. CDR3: CASSWVQTGGKEKLFF. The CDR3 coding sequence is TGTGCCAGCAGCTGGGTCCAGACAGGGGGCAAGGAAAAACTGTTTTTT.

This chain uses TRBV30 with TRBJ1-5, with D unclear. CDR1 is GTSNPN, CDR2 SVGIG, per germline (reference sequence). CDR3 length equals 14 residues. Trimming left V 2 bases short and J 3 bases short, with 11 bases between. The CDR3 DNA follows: TGTGCCTGGAGTCGAGTGTCTTCCAATCAGCCCCAGCATTTT. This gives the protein CAWSRVSSNQPQHF. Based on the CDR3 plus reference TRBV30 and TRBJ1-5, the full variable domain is SQTIHQWPATLVQPVGSPLSLECTVEGTSNPNLYWYRQAAGRGLQLLFYSVGIGQISSEVPQNLSASRPQDRQFILSSKKLLLSDSGFYLCAWSRVSSNQPQHFGDGTRLSIL.

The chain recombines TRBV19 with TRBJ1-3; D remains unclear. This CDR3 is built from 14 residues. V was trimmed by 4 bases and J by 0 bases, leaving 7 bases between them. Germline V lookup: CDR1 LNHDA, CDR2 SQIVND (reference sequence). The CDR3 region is CASSTMHSGNTIYF. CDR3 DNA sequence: TGTGCCAGTAGTACAATGCACTCTGGAAACACCATATATTTT.

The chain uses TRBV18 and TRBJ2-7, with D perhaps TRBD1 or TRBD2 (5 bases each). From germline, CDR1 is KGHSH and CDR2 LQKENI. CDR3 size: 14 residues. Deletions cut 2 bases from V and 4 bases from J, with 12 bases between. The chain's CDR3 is CASSPWGSGYEQYF. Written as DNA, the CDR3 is TGTGCCAGCTCACCATGGGGCTCGGGGTACGAGCAGTACTTC.

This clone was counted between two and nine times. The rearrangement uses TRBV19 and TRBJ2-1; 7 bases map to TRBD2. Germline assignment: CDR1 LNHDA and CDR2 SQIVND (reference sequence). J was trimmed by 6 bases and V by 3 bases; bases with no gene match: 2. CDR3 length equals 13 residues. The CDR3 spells CASSMGGFNEQFF. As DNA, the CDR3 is TGTGCCAGTAGTATGGGAGGGTTCAATGAGCAGTTCTTC.

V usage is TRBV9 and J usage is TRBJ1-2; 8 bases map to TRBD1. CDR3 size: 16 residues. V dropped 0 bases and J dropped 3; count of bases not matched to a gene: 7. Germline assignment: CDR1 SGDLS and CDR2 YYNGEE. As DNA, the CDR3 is TGTGCCAGCAGCGTAGAGGGGTCAGGGGGCCACTATGGCTACACCTTC. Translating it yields CASSVEGSGGHYGYTF.

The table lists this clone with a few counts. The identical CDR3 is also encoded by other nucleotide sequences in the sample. The CDR3 DNA is TGTGCCAGCAGCTTTTGGACGGGAGCGGGCACCGGGGAGCTGTTTTTT. Amino acids: CASSFWTGAGTGELFF. The rearrangement uses TRBV5-6 and TRBJ2-2; a weak D match, TRBD2 (6 bases). The V end was cut by 2 bases, the J end by 4 bases, with 15 bases between. The germline CDR1 and CDR2 sequences are SGHDT and YYEEEE. The CDR3 runs to 16 residues.

The CDR3 spells CASSKTERSRAFF. The CDR3 DNA reads TGTGCCAGTAGTAAAACAGAAAGGAGTCGAGCTTTCTTT. The rearrangement joins TRBV19 to TRBJ1-1; D unclear. Germline CDR1 LNHDA, CDR2 SQIVND (reference sequence). The CDR3 has 13 residues. V was pared by 4 bases and J by 10 bases, with 16 bases between.

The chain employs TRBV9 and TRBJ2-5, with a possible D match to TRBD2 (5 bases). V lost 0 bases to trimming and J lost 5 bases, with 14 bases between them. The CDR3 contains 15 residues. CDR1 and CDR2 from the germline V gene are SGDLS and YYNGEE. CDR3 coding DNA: TGTGCCAGCAGCGTAGAGGGCAGGAGGAGGGAGACCCAGTACTTC. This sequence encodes CASSVEGRRRETQYF.

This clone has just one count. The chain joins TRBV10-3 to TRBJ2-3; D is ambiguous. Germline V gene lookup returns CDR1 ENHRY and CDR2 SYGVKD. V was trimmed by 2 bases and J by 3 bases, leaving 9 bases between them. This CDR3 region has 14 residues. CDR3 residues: CAISERVETDTQYF. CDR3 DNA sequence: TGTGCCATCAGTGAGAGGGTAGAGACAGATACGCAGTATTTT.